Listed here are 2 T cell receptor beta chains from one sample, sequenced in a study of T cell changes during pregnancy in multiple sclerosis. Sequencing used immunoSEQ multiplex PCR; TCRdb keeps in-frame clones, though not all of them. The table lists about 40,000 clones, roughly nine tenths of them singletons. Here the sequenced sample was CD8+ T cells from peripheral blood mononuclear cells, taken before pregnancy. The receptors come from a female donor with multiple sclerosis, enrolled in a pregnancy study.

The chain recombines TRBV27 with TRBJ2-1, with D possibly matching TRBD1 (5 bases). Germline V gene lookup returns CDR1 MNHEY and CDR2 SMNVEV (reference sequence). This CDR3 spans 14 amino acids. V was trimmed by 5 bases and J by 2 bases, leaving 10 bases between them. The CDR3: CASSDSNPYNEQFF. CDR3 in DNA: TGTGCCAGCAGTGACAGTAACCCCTACAATGAGCAGTTCTTC.

J is TRBJ1-2 and V is TRBV4-3, with 8 bases matching TRBD1. Germline CDR1 LGHNA, CDR2 YSLEER. V trimming: 1 base; J trimming: 4 bases; junction bases outside the gene matches: 8. The CDR3 totals 16 residues. DNA of the CDR3: TGCGCCAGCAGCCAAGTGGGACAGGAGAGATTCTATGGCTACACCTTC. Translation: CASSQVGQERFYGYTF.